Each of the 7 T cell receptor beta chains below was sequenced from the same sample in a study of identical twins. TCRdb recomputed calls from the 5' RACE reads with MiXCR, one row per CDR3 protein. The table has approximately 600,000 distinct CDR3 sequences, around a tenth seen once. These data are also associated with another study on yellow fever vaccine responses in identical twins.

Input material: PBMCs. These receptors originate from a woman younger than 35 in good health.

This clonotype was counted only a few times. The V gene is TRBV27, the J gene TRBJ2-6; D uncertain. The ends were cut back, 0 bases at V and 5 bases at J, with 14 bases in the middle. CDR1 MNHEY and CDR2 SMNVEV come from the germline V gene (reference sequence). This CDR3 has 17 residues. The CDR3 region is CASSLSLRLTRANVLTF. The DNA of the CDR3 is TGTGCCAGCAGTTTATCGCTACGGTTAACGAGGGCCAACGTCCTGACTTTC.

This clonotype appeared a few times. The CDR3, as DNA: TGTGCCAGCAGCGTAGGTGGAGGATCCCAAGAGACCCAGTACTTC. Translated: CASSVGGGSQETQYF. V usage is TRBV9 and J usage is TRBJ2-5, with a tentative D call TRBD2 (5 bases). With 0 bases removed from V and 1 base from J, the gap between germline ends came to 10 bases. The CDR3 loop spans 15 amino acids. Per germline, CDR1 SGDLS and CDR2 YYNGEE.

V usage is TRBV6-1 and J usage is TRBJ2-1; 9 nucleotides agree with TRBD1. From germline, CDR1 is MNHNS and CDR2 SASEGT. V lost 5 bases to trimming and J lost 8 bases; unmatched junction nucleotides: 10. The CDR3 has 15 amino acids. DNA of the CDR3: TGTGCCAGCAGTCGCACAGGGGGCGAAGGCGATGAGCAGTTCTTC. This codes for CASSRTGGEGDEQFF.

This clonotype was found many times. This rearrangement joins TRBV27 to TRBJ2-7, with a tentative D call TRBD1 (6 bases). Trimming took off 5 bases at V and 6 bases at J, with 14 bases between the two ends. CDR1 and CDR2 from the germline V gene are MNHEY and SMNVEV (reference sequence). The CDR3 is 13 amino acids. The CDR3 DNA sequence: TGTGCCAGCAGTCAACGACAGGAATCCGAGCAGTACTTC. Amino acid sequence: CASSQRQESEQYF.

The table lists this clonotype with many counts. The J gene is TRBJ2-3, the V gene TRBV10-3; TRBD2 agrees at 8 bases. Germline lookup yields CDR1 ENHRY and CDR2 SYGVKD. V was pared by 7 bases and J by 3 bases, with 9 bases of the junction left unmatched. This CDR3 has 15 amino acids. The CDR3, as DNA: TGTGCCATCACTCCGAGCGGGAGTAGGACAGATACGCAGTATTTT. Its protein product is CAITPSGSRTDTQYF.

The CDR3 region has the DNA TGTGCCAGCAGCCCCTTCGGGAGTGAGGGCCTCACAGATACGCAGTATTTT. Translation gives CASSPFGSEGLTDTQYF. J is TRBJ2-3 and V is TRBV7-3; D is perhaps TRBD2 (6 bases). This CDR3 region has 17 residues. The V and J ends lost 5 bases and 2 bases respectively, with 20 bases between them. Germline CDR1 SGHTA, CDR2 FQGTGA.

The chain couples TRBV6-5 to TRBJ2-7, with 7 positions matching TRBD1. The CDR3 loop spans 15 amino acids. V shed 5 bases, J shed 0 bases, and the junction held 7 bases outside the gene matches. Germline CDR1 and CDR2: MNHEY and SVGAGI. The CDR3 reads CASSTRQGHSYEQYF. CDR3 nucleotide sequence: TGTGCCAGCAGTACCCGACAGGGCCACTCCTACGAGCAGTACTTC.